The 8 T cell receptor beta chains listed next were all sequenced from one sample in a study of blood T cell repertoires in COVID-19. Assay: immunoSEQ multiplex PCR; the TCRdb copy retains only in-frame clones and omits some. The table has about 73,000 clones, 82% seen once. The source material was peripheral blood. These receptor sequences come from a woman aged 55-69 years with acute or convalescent COVID-19.

The chain recombines TRBV9 with TRBJ1-1, with no clear D. The V gene lost 0 bases and the J gene lost 0 bases, with 9 bases spanning the gap. This CDR3 region has 15 residues. Germline CDR1 reads SGDLS; CDR2 reads YYNGEE. As DNA, the CDR3 is TGTGCCAGCAGCGTAGGTCAGTTCATGAACACTGAAGCTTTCTTT. Translating gives CASSVGQFMNTEAFF.

The rearrangement links TRBV6-5 to TRBJ1-1; TRBD1 might be the D (6 bases). Trimming shortened V by 10 bases and J by 0 bases, and 12 bases separated the two germline ends. Germline V gives CDR1 MNHEY, CDR2 SVGAGI. The CDR3 contains 13 residues. Here the CDR3 DNA reads TGTGCCACTACGACAGGCATGAACACTGAAGCTTTCTTT. It encodes CATTTGMNTEAFF.

This clone has just a few counts. The chain employs TRBV7-3 and TRBJ1-2; the match to TRBD1 covers 7 bases. CDR3 length equals 15 residues. The ends lost 5 bases at V and 4 bases at J; junction bases unmatched: 10. The V gene's germline CDR1 is SGHTA and CDR2 FQGTGA. CDR3 loop: CASSPDRDSVYGYTF. The CDR3 region has the DNA TGTGCCAGCAGCCCTGACCGGGACAGTGTCTATGGCTACACCTTC.

The V gene is TRBV3-1 (or the pseudogene TRBV3-2), the J gene TRBJ1-1, with D tentatively TRBD1 (5 bases). The CDR3 has 13 amino acids. Germline CDR1 is LGHDT and CDR2 is YNNKEL (reference sequence). Trimming removed 3 bases from V and 11 bases from J, with 16 bases in between. The CDR3 reads CASSHWGHREAFF. The CDR3 DNA follows: TGTGCCAGCAGCCATTGGGGCCATCGGGAGGCTTTCTTT.

The genes are TRBV6-5 and TRBJ1-2; maybe TRBD1 (6 bases). Germline values: CDR1 MNHEY, CDR2 SVGAGI. The CDR3 extends over 13 amino acids. V shed 6 bases and J shed 0 bases, with 8 bases lying between them. The CDR3 nucleotides are TGTGCCAGCAGCAGGGGTGCTAACTATGGCTACACCTTC. This gives the protein CASSRGANYGYTF.

V gene TRBV7-9 combines with J gene TRBJ2-3; D possibly corresponds to TRBD1 (5 bases). The CDR3 is 14 amino acids. V was shortened by 5 bases and J by 1 base, with 10 bases between the two germline ends. Germline CDR1 is SEHNR and CDR2 is FQNEAQ (reference sequence). The CDR3: CASSHRSGTDTQYF. The CDR3 DNA follows: TGTGCCAGCAGCCACAGGTCAGGCACAGATACGCAGTATTTT.

V is TRBV27 and J is TRBJ1-2; tentatively, D is TRBD1 (5 bases). Germline-derived CDR1 and CDR2 are MNHEY and SMNVEV (reference sequence). V shed 5 bases and J shed 2 bases, with 12 bases lying between them. The CDR3 has 14 residues. The CDR3: CASSTRQMNYGYTF. DNA of the CDR3: TGTGCCAGCAGTACCCGACAGATGAACTATGGCTACACCTTC.

This clone showed up just once. The chain couples TRBV3-1 (or the pseudogene TRBV3-2) to TRBJ1-1; D gene ambiguous. This CDR3 comprises 13 residues. Germline loops: CDR1 LGHDT, CDR2 YNNKEL (reference sequence). V dropped 4 bases and J dropped 4 bases, with 10 bases sitting between them. The CDR3 DNA follows: TGTGCCAGCAGCCGAGTCGTTGCCACTGAAGCTTTCTTT. It yields the protein CASSRVVATEAFF.